The 2 T cell receptor beta chains below were found in one sample sequenced in a study of blood T cell repertoires in COVID-19. The protocol was immunoSEQ multiplex PCR, while the TCRdb copy is restricted to in-frame clones and leaves out a portion. The profile covers approximately 230,000 clones, with just under 85% appearing a single time and over 14% taken by the ten largest. Sequencing was performed on PBMCs or T cells enriched from blood (not recorded which). These receptors originate from a man in his forties who had recovered from COVID-19.

This clone was seen only a few times. V gene TRBV12-3 or TRBV12-4 combines with J gene TRBJ1-4; D is unresolved. Trimming left V 6 bases short and J 6 bases short, with 8 bases between. The CDR3 totals 12 residues. CDR3: CASSPLYEKLFF. CDR3 coding DNA: TGTGCCAGCAGCCCCCTGTATGAAAAACTGTTTTTT.

This chain uses TRBV7-8 with TRBJ2-7; 8 nucleotides match TRBD1. CDR1 SGHVS and CDR2 FQNEAQ come from the germline V gene. CDR3 length: 14 residues. The V segment lost 5 bases and the J segment 0 bases; nucleotides outside the gene matches: 3. In DNA, the CDR3 is TGTGCCAGCAGCATAGGACAGGGCTCCTACGAGCAGTACTTC. Translation: CASSIGQGSYEQYF.